One and the same sample provided the 27 T cell receptor beta chains below, sequenced in a study of early T cells in non-severe SARS-CoV-2 infection. One entry per CDR3 protein, called by TCRdb with MiXCR from the 5' RACE reads. The table records 45,000 to 60,000 distinct CDR3 sequences, 8.5% to 12% of them present only once. Sequencing was done on a sample of whole blood. These TCRs come from an adult who was a healthcare worker with PCR-confirmed SARS-CoV-2 infection or an uninfected control (not recorded which).

CDR3 protein: CSVGAGGGNEQFF. DNA for the CDR3: TGCAGCGTTGGGGCGGGAGGGGGGAATGAGCAGTTCTTC. This chain uses TRBV29-1 with TRBJ2-1; 9 positions agree with TRBD2. Per the germline V gene, CDR1 is SQVTM and CDR2 is ANQGSEA. The ends lost 4 bases at V and 7 bases at J; junction bases unmatched: 5. The CDR3 contains 13 residues.

This clonotype came up a few times. The rearrangement uses TRBV6-2 or TRBV6-3 and TRBJ2-1; 10 positions match TRBD1. Unmatched junction bases numbered 9, after V lost 6 bases and J lost 1 base. Per germline, CDR1 MNHEY and CDR2 SVGEGT. This CDR3 has 17 amino acids. Here the CDR3 DNA reads TGTGCCAGCAGGCCTGACAGGGGGCCGAAATCCTACAATGAGCAGTTCTTC. This codes for CASRPDRGPKSYNEQFF.

This clonotype was observed a few times. V usage is TRBV7-3 and J usage is TRBJ2-1; TRBD2 aligns across 9 bases. CDR1 and CDR2 (germline): SGHTA, FQGTGA. This CDR3 is 15 amino acids long. The ends lost 5 bases at V and 7 bases at J; junction bases unmatched: 9. CDR3 sequence (DNA): TGTGCCAGCAGCCAAACCAGGACTAGCGTAAATGAGCAGTTCTTC. It specifies CASSQTRTSVNEQFF.

CDR3 in DNA: TGCGCCAGCAGCTTGGCAGGGTCCAATTCACCCCTCCACTTT. Protein: CASSLAGSNSPLHF. V gene TRBV5-1 combines with J gene TRBJ1-6; TRBD1 is a possible D gene (5 bases). The CDR3 has 14 amino acids. V lost 0 bases and J 7 bases, leaving 8 bases between the germline ends. In germline, CDR1 is SGHRS, CDR2 YFSETQ.

This clonotype has ten or more counts. The V call is TRBV18, the J call TRBJ1-6, with a weak D call TRBD1 (6 bases). CDR1 is KGHSH, CDR2 LQKENI, per germline. The CDR3 consists of 13 residues. Trimming removed 5 bases at V and 10 bases at J, with 12 bases between. The CDR3 bases are TGTGCCAGCTCAAGACAGGATCTCTCACCCCTCCACTTT. This codes for CASSRQDLSPLHF.

This clonotype occurred a few times. The gene calls are TRBV5-1 and TRBJ1-3; D is uncertain. Looked up from germline, CDR1 is SGHRS and CDR2 is YFSETQ. Trimming pared 0 bases from V and 2 bases from J, leaving 6 bases between. This CDR3 has 14 residues. The CDR3 loop is CASSLVGTGNTIYF. Written as DNA, the CDR3 is TGCGCCAGCAGCTTGGTGGGGACTGGAAACACCATATATTTT.

This clonotype was seen many times. The rearrangement links TRBV5-1 to TRBJ2-5, with D tentatively TRBD1 or TRBD2 (5 bases each). The CDR3 is 14 residues long. The germline V and J ends were trimmed by 3 bases and 3 bases, with 12 bases remaining between them. Germline V CDR1 and CDR2: SGHRS, YFSETQ. This CDR3 is CASSSSRGEETQYF. For the CDR3, the DNA is TGCGCCAGCAGCTCGAGCAGAGGGGAAGAGACCCAGTACTTC.

V gene TRBV7-2 combines with J gene TRBJ2-3, with D possibly matching TRBD2 (5 bases). There are 11 residues in the CDR3. Germline V gene lookup returns CDR1 SGHTA and CDR2 FQGNSA. V lost 5 bases and J 8 bases, leaving 8 bases between the germline ends. CDR3 residues: CASSRAGTQYF. CDR3 DNA sequence: TGTGCCAGCAGCCGGGCGGGTACGCAGTATTTT.

The table lists this clonotype with many counts. V usage is TRBV11-2 and J usage is TRBJ1-5, with D uncertain. V lost 5 bases and J lost 4, with 9 bases in between. Germline V gene lookup returns CDR1 SGHAT and CDR2 FQNNGV. CDR3 length: 13 residues. CDR3 in amino acids: CASSPTNNQPQHF. CDR3 DNA sequence: TGTGCCAGCAGCCCGACCAATAATCAGCCCCAGCATTTT.

This clonotype was detected only a few times. The V gene is TRBV11-3, the J gene TRBJ2-2; no clear D gene. This CDR3 has 13 amino acids. CDR1 is SGHNT and CDR2 is YENEEA in the germline V gene. V was cut by 5 bases and J by 5 bases, with 9 bases left in between. The CDR3 DNA reads as TGTGCCAGCAGCCGCCGAGCGACCGGGGAGCTGTTTTTT. It codes for CASSRRATGELFF.

This clonotype was observed many times. V is TRBV20-1 and J is TRBJ2-7; either TRBD1 or TRBD2 may supply D (5 bases each). Deletions cut 5 bases from V and 3 bases from J, with 14 bases between. The CDR3 is 13 amino acids. Germline CDR1 DFQATT, CDR2 SNEGSKA (reference sequence). CDR3: CSAPRDGHYEQYF. The CDR3 DNA reads TGCAGTGCTCCCCGGGACGGCCACTACGAGCAGTACTTC.

This clonotype was observed a handful of times. This sequence joins TRBV5-1 and TRBJ2-5; D might be TRBD1 (5 bases). The V gene lost 1 base and the J gene lost 5 bases, with 12 bases spanning the gap. This CDR3 spans 14 amino acids. The germline gives CDR1 SGHRS, CDR2 YFSETQ. The CDR3 sequence: CASSLTRSGETQYF. The CDR3 DNA follows: TGCGCCAGCAGCTTGACTCGGTCAGGGGAGACCCAGTACTTC.

This clonotype occurred many times. This chain uses TRBV2 with TRBJ2-1, with 11 bases matching TRBD2. V lost 11 bases, J lost 1 base, and 10 bases stayed unmatched. CDR1 and CDR2 from the germline V gene are SNHLY and FYNNEI. CDR3 length: 16 residues. The CDR3 DNA follows: TGTGCCGGTCGGGCTAGCGGGGGGCGATCCTACAATGAGCAGTTCTTC. This encodes CAGRASGGRSYNEQFF. Full variable domain (rest looked up from reference TRBV2 and TRBJ2-1): EPEVTQTPSHQVTQMGQEVILRCVPISNHLYFYWYRQILGQKVEFLVSFYNNEISEKSEIFDDQFSVERPDGSNFTLKIRSTKLEDSAMYFCAGRASGGRSYNEQFFGPGTRLTVL.

This chain uses TRBV27 with TRBJ2-1, with D unresolved. The CDR3 totals 13 residues. Germline V CDR1 and CDR2: MNHEY, SMNVEV (reference sequence). With 5 bases removed from V and 4 bases from J, the gap between germline ends came to 9 bases. CDR3 in amino acids: CASSRTEYNEQFF. CDR3 DNA: TGTGCCAGCAGTCGGACGGAATACAATGAGCAGTTCTTC.

This clonotype was seen only a few times. This chain connects TRBV4-1 to TRBJ2-3; 7 bases map to TRBD2. The CDR3 length is 16 residues. V lost 0 bases, J lost 0 bases, and 3 bases stayed unmatched. Looked up from germline, CDR1 is MGHRA and CDR2 is YSYEKL. CDR3 coding DNA: TGCGCCAGCAGCCAAGATCGGCGGGGGAGCACAGATACGCAGTATTTT. It codes for CASSQDRRGSTDTQYF.

This chain joins TRBV14 and TRBJ2-2; TRBD1 might be the D (6 bases). V was pared by 1 base and J by 5 bases, with 11 bases between. Germline V gives CDR1 SGHDN, CDR2 FVKESK. This CDR3 is built from 15 residues. DNA of the CDR3: TGTGCCAGCAGCCAAGGTACAGGGAAGACCGGGGAGCTGTTTTTT. Translation gives CASSQGTGKTGELFF.

This clonotype was seen more than once but under ten times. V is TRBV6-5 and J is TRBJ2-7, with D perhaps matching TRBD2 (5 bases). CDR3 size: 15 residues. The V gene's germline CDR1 is MNHEY and CDR2 SVGAGI. Trimming pared 2 bases from V and 3 bases from J, leaving 14 bases between. For the CDR3, the DNA is TGTGCCAGCAGTTACCGATGGGAGTCAGGCTACGAGCAGTACTTC. Residues: CASSYRWESGYEQYF.

The V and J genes are TRBV20-1 and TRBJ2-3, with 8 bases matching TRBD2. The germline CDR1 and CDR2 sequences are DFQATT and SNEGSKA (reference sequence). This CDR3 spans 13 amino acids. J was trimmed by 8 bases and V by 5 bases; bases with no gene match: 9. The CDR3 is CSAGGGRASTQYF. DNA for the CDR3: TGCAGTGCTGGCGGGGGGCGCGCCAGTACGCAGTATTTT.

This clonotype was counted ten times or more. J is TRBJ2-3 and V is TRBV20-1, with a tentative D call TRBD2 (5 bases). Between the trimmed V and J ends, which lost 7 bases and 2 bases, there was a span of 19 bases. There are 15 residues in the CDR3. Germline V gene sequence: CDR1 DFQATT, CDR2 SNEGSKA (reference sequence). This chain's CDR3 is CSVLDPRGFTDTQYF. CDR3 DNA sequence: TGCAGTGTCCTCGACCCCCGCGGGTTCACAGATACGCAGTATTTT.

The rearrangement links TRBV29-1 to TRBJ2-3; D ambiguous. Trimming took 8 bases from V and 2 from J, leaving 14 bases between them. CDR1 is SQVTM and CDR2 is ANQGSEA in the germline V gene. This CDR3 is 13 amino acids long. The CDR3 reads CSIRGSITDTQYF. In DNA form, the CDR3 reads TGCAGCATCAGAGGCTCAATCACAGATACGCAGTATTTT.

The chain carries TRBV30 and TRBJ2-7, with D perhaps matching TRBD1 (6 bases). The CDR3 loop spans 12 amino acids. V was trimmed by 5 bases and J by 3 bases, leaving 11 bases between them. CDR1 and CDR2 (germline): GTSNPN, SVGIG (reference sequence). CDR3 sequence: CAWGDTYYEQYF. The DNA for the CDR3 is TGTGCCTGGGGGGACACCTACTACGAGCAGTACTTC.

At least ten counts were recorded for this clonotype. This chain connects TRBV29-1 to TRBJ1-1; 9 nucleotides agree with TRBD1. With 2 bases clipped from V and 7 bases from J, the junction kept 5 bases outside the gene matches. CDR3 size: 13 residues. Germline CDR1 SQVTM, CDR2 ANQGSEA. In nucleotides, the CDR3 is TGCAGCGTTGAACCGGGACAGGGCCGTGAAGCTTTCTTT. The encoded protein is CSVEPGQGREAFF.

This chain uses TRBV7-9 with TRBJ1-4; D is unresolved. V was shortened by 8 bases and J by 4 bases, with 11 bases between the two germline ends. Germline assignment: CDR1 SEHNR and CDR2 FQNEAQ (reference sequence). This CDR3 is built from 13 residues. The CDR3 bases are TGTGCCAGCCGGACGGACCGTAATGAAAAACTGTTTTTT. Translation: CASRTDRNEKLFF.

In this sample, this clonotype turned up many times. The gene calls are TRBV6-2 or TRBV6-3 and TRBJ2-1; 13 bases align to TRBD2. The CDR3 consists of 18 residues. Germline CDR1 MNHEY, CDR2 SVGEGT. The J segment lost 6 bases and the V segment lost 6 bases, leaving 14 bases of the junction unmatched. The DNA of the CDR3 is TGTGCCAGCAGCTCCCACCGAGGACTAGCGGGAGCAGCCAATGAGCAGTTCTTC. Residues: CASSSHRGLAGAANEQFF.

This clonotype has just a few counts. The chain employs TRBV29-1 and TRBJ1-2; no definite D call. Germline V gene data show CDR1 as SQVTM and CDR2 as ANQGSEA. Trimming removed 3 bases at V and 1 base at J, with 3 bases between. This CDR3 comprises 11 residues. The CDR3 DNA sequence: TGCAGCGTTGACTTTAACTATGGCTACACCTTC. Its translation: CSVDFNYGYTF.

This clonotype was recorded many times. The rearrangement joins TRBV6-2 or TRBV6-3 to TRBJ2-1; TRBD1 matches at 10 bases. The CDR3 sequence is 15 residues long. Germline CDR1 MNHEY, CDR2 SVGEGT. V lost 7 bases and J lost 7; bases outside the gene matches: 10. The CDR3 protein is CASMDWDRGLNEQFF. The CDR3 DNA is TGTGCCAGCATGGATTGGGACAGGGGTCTTAATGAGCAGTTCTTC.

This clonotype came up many times. The CDR3 reads CATSEPGLPGDTQYF. As DNA, the CDR3 is TGTGCCACCAGTGAGCCGGGACTCCCGGGAGATACGCAGTATTTT. The chain employs TRBV24-1 and TRBJ2-3, with D possibly matching TRBD2 (6 bases). This CDR3 spans 15 amino acids. Germline V CDR1 and CDR2: KGHDR, SFDVKD. V was shortened by 4 bases and J by 5 bases, with 15 bases between the two germline ends.